These T cell receptor beta chains were read from a single sample in a study of T cells in tumors after PD-1 blockade. TCRdb's copy holds only in-frame clones and misses some; the assay was immunoSEQ multiplex PCR. The sample holds 50,000 to 75,000 clones, 74% seen once. The specimen comprised PBMCs, sampled after anti-PD-1 treatment. Receptors originate from a human donor with basal cell carcinoma. Both conserved end residues are part of each CDR3. Fields, in order: CDR3 DNA, CDR3 protein, V gene, CDR3 length, D gene, J gene, clone size. The D gene is left open where the match is weak. Clone size is stated in some rows and not others, as once, few, many or a class when expanded.

DNA: TGTGCCAGCAGCGCGAACAGGGACACCCCCTACGAGCAGTACTTC; CDR3: CASSANRDTPYEQYF; V: TRBV7-9; length: 15; D: NA; J: TRBJ2-7; size: NA
DNA: TGTGCCAGCAGCTTAGGGACAGGGGGCTCTTCCTACGAGCAGTACTTC; CDR3: CASSLGTGGSSYEQYF; V: TRBV7-2; length: 16; D: TRBD1; J: TRBJ2-7; size: NA
DNA: TGTGCCAGCAGCCCCCGTGAGAGCGGGGGGCGGAATGAGCAGTTCTTC; CDR3: CASSPRESGGRNEQFF; V: TRBV7-8; length: 16; D: TRBD2; J: TRBJ2-1; size: NA
DNA: TGTGCCAGCAGCACGGGACTCAGGAATGAAAAACTGTTTTTT; CDR3: CASSTGLRNEKLFF; V: TRBV28; length: 14; D: NA; J: TRBJ1-4; size: NA
DNA: TGTGCCAGCAGCTTCAGGGGAGGGACAGATACGCAGTATTTT; CDR3: CASSFRGGTDTQYF; V: TRBV11-3; length: 14; D: NA; J: TRBJ2-3; size: few
DNA: TGTGCCAGCAGTCTCCCGAGCTCGGACAGGGGTCGGGAGCAGTACTTC; CDR3: CASSLPSSDRGREQYF; V: TRBV28; length: 16; D: TRBD1; J: TRBJ2-7; size: NA
DNA: TGTGCCAGCAGCTTGGTTTGGGGCCCGAACACTGAAGCTTTCTTT; CDR3: CASSLVWGPNTEAFF; V: TRBV5-6; length: 15; D: NA; J: TRBJ1-1; size: NA
DNA: TGTGCCAGCAGCTTATTCGGGGGCACAGATACGCAGTATTTT; CDR3: CASSLFGGTDTQYF; V: TRBV7-2; length: 14; D: NA; J: TRBJ2-3; size: NA
DNA: TGTGCCACCGGCCGGGGGAGGGACACGGATACGCAGTATTTT; CDR3: CATGRGRDTDTQYF; V: TRBV2; length: 14; D: NA; J: TRBJ2-3; size: NA
DNA: TGTGCCAGCAGCCAAGTGGGGGTTCTAGCCCCCTCTACGCAGTATTTT; CDR3: CASSQVGVLAPSTQYF; V: TRBV3-1/TRBV3-2; length: 16; D: NA; J: TRBJ2-3; size: NA
DNA: TGTGCCACCAGTGATTTTTCGACTCGAGGGAATGAGCAGTTCTTC; CDR3: CATSDFSTRGNEQFF; V: TRBV24-1; length: 15; D: NA; J: TRBJ2-1; size: NA
DNA: TGTGCCAGCAGTGTCTTAGAAGGGGGGGATGGGGCCAACGTCCTGACTTTC; CDR3: CASSVLEGGDGANVLTF; V: TRBV28; length: 17; D: NA; J: TRBJ2-6; size: few
DNA: TGTGCCAGCAGAGAAAGGGCGGGGGGGGACAATGAGCAGTTCTTC; CDR3: CASRERAGGDNEQFF; V: TRBV7-2; length: 15; D: TRBD2; J: TRBJ2-1; size: NA
DNA: TGTGCCAGCAGCTTAGGCAGTTATAGCAATCAGCCCCAGCATTTT; CDR3: CASSLGSYSNQPQHF; V: TRBV5-5; length: 15; D: NA; J: TRBJ1-5; size: few
DNA: TGTGCCATCGGAACGGGACGCCGCACAGATACGCAGTATTTT; CDR3: CAIGTGRRTDTQYF; V: TRBV10-3; length: 14; D: NA; J: TRBJ2-3; size: NA
DNA: TGTGCCAGCAGCTCGGGGACGTCGGCCTATACCCAAGTCACAGATACGCAGTATTTT; CDR3: CASSSGTSAYTQVTDTQYF; V: TRBV5-8; length: 19; D: NA; J: TRBJ2-3; size: once
DNA: TGTGCCAGCAGTGAAGACCTGGCCCTAGCCAAAAACATTCAGTACTTC; CDR3: CASSEDLALAKNIQYF; V: TRBV2; length: 16; D: NA; J: TRBJ2-4; size: NA
DNA: TGTGCCAGTAGTATAGGGTTCGAGGGGACAAACCCTTATACGCAGTATTTT; CDR3: CASSIGFEGTNPYTQYF; V: TRBV19; length: 17; D: NA; J: TRBJ2-3; size: NA
DNA: TGCGCCAGCAGCTGGGGGTCGGGGACGCCGGCAGAGACCCAGTACTTC; CDR3: CASSWGSGTPAETQYF; V: TRBV5-1; length: 16; D: NA; J: TRBJ2-5; size: NA
DNA: TGTGCCAGCAGCTCCATCCCGGATACGCAGTATTTT; CDR3: CASSSIPDTQYF; V: TRBV7-9; length: 12; D: NA; J: TRBJ2-3; size: NA
DNA: TGTGCCAGCAGCGGCGGGACAGGGTCTGGAAACACCATATATTTT; CDR3: CASSGGTGSGNTIYF; V: TRBV5-6; length: 15; D: TRBD1; J: TRBJ1-3; size: NA
DNA: TGTGCCAGCAGCTCGGGACTAGCGGGGGCCCGAGGGAGCTCCTACGAGCAGTACTTC; CDR3: CASSSGLAGARGSSYEQYF; V: TRBV7-9; length: 19; D: TRBD2; J: TRBJ2-7; size: NA
DNA: TGTGCCAGCAGCCGACAGGGGAACACTGAAGCTTTCTTT; CDR3: CASSRQGNTEAFF; V: TRBV11-3; length: 13; D: TRBD1; J: TRBJ1-1; size: few
DNA: TGTGCCAGCAGCTTGGAGGCCAGGGTTTCTCCAGATACGCAGTATTTT; CDR3: CASSLEARVSPDTQYF; V: TRBV5-6; length: 16; D: NA; J: TRBJ2-3; size: NA
DNA: TGTGCCAGCAGCCCTGACAGGGCCCTCAATCAGCCCCAGCATTTT; CDR3: CASSPDRALNQPQHF; V: TRBV7-2; length: 15; D: TRBD1; J: TRBJ1-5; size: NA
DNA: TGTGCCAGCAGTCGCCAAGCGGGGACTAATGAAAAACTGTTTTTT; CDR3: CASSRQAGTNEKLFF; V: TRBV7-9; length: 15; D: NA; J: TRBJ1-4; size: NA